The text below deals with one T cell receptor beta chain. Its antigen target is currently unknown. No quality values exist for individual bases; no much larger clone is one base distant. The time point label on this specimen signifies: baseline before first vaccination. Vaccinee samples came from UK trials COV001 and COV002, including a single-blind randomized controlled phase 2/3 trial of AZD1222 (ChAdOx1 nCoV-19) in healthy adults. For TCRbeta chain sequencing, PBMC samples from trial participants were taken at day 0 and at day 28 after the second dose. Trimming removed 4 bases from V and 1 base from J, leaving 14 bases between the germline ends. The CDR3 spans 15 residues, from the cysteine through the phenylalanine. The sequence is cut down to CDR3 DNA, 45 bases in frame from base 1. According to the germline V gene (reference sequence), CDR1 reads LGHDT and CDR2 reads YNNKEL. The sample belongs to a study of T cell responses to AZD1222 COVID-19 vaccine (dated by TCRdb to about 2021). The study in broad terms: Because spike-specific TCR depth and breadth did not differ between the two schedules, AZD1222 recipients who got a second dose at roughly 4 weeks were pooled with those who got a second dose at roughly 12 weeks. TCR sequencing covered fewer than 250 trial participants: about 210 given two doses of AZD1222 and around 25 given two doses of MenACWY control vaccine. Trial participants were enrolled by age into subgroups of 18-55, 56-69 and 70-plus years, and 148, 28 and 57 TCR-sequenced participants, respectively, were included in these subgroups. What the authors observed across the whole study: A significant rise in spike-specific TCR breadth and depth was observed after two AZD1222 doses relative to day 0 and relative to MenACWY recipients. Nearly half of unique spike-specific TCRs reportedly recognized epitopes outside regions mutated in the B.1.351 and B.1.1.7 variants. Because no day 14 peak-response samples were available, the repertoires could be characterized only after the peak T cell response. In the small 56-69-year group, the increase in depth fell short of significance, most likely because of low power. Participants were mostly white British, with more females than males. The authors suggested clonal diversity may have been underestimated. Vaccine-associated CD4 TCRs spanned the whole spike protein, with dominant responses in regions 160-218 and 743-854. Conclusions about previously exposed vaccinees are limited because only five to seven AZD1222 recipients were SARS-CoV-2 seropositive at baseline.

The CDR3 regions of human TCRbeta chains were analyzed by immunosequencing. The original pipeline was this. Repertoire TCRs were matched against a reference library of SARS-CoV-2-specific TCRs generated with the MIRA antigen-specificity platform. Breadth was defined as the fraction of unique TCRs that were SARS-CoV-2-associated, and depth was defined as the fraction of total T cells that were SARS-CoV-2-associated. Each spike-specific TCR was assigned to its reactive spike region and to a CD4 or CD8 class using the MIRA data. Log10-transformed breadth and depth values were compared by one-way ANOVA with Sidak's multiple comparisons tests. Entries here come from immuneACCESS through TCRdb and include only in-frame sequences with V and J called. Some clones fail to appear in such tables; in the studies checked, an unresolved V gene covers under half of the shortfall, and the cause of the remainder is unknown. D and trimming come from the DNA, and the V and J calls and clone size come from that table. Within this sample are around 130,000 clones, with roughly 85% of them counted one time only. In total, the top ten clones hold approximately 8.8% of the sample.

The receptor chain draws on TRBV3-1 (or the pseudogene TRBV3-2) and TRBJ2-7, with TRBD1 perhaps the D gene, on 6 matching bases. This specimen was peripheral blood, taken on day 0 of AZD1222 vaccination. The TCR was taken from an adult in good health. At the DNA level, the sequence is TGTGCCAGCAGCCCCGTGGACAGACTGTCCTACGAGCAGTACTTC. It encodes CASSPVDRLSYEQYF.